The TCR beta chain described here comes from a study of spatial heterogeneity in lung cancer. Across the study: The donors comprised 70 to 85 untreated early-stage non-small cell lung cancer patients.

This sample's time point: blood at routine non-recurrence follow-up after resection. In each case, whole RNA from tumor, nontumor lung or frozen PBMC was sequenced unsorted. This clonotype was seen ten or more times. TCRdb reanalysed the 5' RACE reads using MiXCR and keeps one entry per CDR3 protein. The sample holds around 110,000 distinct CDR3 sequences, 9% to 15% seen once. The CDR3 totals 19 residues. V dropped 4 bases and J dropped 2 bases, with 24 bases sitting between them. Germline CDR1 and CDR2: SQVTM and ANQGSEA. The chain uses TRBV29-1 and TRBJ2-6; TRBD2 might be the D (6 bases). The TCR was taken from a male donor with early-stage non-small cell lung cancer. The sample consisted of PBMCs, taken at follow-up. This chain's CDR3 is CSVALEGGRLSTGANVLTF. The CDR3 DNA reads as TGCAGCGTTGCACTGGAGGGAGGCAGACTTTCCACTGGGGCCAACGTCCTGACTTTC.